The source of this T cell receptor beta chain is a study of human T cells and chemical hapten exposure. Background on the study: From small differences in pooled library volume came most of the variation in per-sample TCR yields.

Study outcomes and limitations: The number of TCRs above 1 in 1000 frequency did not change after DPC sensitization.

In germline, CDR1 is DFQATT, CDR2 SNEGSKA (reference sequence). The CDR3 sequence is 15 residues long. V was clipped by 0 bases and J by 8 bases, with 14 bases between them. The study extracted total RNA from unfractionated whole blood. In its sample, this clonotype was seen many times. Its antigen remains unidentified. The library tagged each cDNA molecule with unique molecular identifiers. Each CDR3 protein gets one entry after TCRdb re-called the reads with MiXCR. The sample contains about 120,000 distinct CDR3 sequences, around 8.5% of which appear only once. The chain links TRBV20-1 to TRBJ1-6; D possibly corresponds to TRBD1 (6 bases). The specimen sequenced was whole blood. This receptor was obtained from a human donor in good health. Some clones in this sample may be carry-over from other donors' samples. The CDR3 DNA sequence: TGCAGTGCTAGAGATGCGGACAGAGGAGATTCACCCCTCCACTTT. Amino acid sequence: CSARDADRGDSPLHF.